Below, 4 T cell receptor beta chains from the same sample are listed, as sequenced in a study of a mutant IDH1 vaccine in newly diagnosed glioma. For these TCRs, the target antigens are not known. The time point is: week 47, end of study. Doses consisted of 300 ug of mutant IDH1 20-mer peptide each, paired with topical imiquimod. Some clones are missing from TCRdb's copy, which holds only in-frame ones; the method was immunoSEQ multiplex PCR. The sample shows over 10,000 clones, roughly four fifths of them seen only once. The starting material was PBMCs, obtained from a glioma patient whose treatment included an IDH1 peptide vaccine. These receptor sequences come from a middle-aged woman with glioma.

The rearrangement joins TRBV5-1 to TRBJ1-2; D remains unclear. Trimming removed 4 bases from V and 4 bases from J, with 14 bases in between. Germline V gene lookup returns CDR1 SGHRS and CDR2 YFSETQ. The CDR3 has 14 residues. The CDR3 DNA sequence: TGCGCCAGCAGCCCCGGAGAAGGTTCCTATGGCTACACCTTC. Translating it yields CASSPGEGSYGYTF.

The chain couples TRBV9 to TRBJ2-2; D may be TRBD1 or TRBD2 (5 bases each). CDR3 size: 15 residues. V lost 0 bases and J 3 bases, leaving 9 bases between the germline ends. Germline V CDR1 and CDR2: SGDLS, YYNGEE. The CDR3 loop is CASSVEGRYTGELFF. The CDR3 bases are TGTGCCAGCAGCGTAGAGGGACGGTACACCGGGGAGCTGTTTTTT.

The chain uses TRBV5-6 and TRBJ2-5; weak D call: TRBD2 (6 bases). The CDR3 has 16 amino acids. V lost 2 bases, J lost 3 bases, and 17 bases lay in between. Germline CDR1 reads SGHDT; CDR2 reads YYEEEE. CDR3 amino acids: CASSFWQGGGKETQYF. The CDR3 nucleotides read TGTGCCAGCAGCTTTTGGCAGGGTGGGGGGAAAGAGACCCAGTACTTC.

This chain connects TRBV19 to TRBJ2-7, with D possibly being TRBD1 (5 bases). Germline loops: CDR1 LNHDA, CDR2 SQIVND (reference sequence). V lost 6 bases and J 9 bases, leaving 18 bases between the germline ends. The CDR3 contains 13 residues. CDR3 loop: CASSPSGFPGQYF. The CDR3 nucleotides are TGTGCCAGTAGCCCATCAGGGTTTCCCGGGCAGTACTTC.